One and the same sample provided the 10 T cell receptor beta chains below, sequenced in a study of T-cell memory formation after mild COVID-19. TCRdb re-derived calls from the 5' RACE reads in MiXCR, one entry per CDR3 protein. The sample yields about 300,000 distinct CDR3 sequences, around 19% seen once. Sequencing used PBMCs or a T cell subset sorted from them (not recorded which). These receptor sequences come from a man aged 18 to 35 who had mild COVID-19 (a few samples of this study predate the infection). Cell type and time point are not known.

CDR3 nucleotides: TGTGCCATCAGTGGGGGGGGATCCTACGAGCAGTACTTC. Encoded protein: CAISGGGSYEQYF. The chain carries TRBV10-3 and TRBJ2-7, with 7 bases matching TRBD2. The J segment lost 1 base and the V segment lost 4 bases, leaving 1 base of the junction unmatched. From germline, CDR1 is ENHRY and CDR2 SYGVKD. The length of the CDR3 is 13 residues.

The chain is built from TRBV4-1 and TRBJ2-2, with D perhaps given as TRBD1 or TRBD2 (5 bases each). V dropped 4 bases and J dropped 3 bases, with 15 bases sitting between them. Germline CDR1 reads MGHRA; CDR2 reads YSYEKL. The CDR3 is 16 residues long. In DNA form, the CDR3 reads TGCGCCAGCAGCCCCCGGATGGGGGATCACACCGGGGAGCTGTTTTTT. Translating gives CASSPRMGDHTGELFF.

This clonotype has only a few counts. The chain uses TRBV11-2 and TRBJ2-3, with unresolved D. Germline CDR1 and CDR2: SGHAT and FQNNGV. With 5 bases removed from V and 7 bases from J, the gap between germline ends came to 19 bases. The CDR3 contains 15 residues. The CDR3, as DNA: TGTGCCAGCAGCACGCGGTCCATCTTGGGAAATACGCAGTATTTT. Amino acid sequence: CASSTRSILGNTQYF.

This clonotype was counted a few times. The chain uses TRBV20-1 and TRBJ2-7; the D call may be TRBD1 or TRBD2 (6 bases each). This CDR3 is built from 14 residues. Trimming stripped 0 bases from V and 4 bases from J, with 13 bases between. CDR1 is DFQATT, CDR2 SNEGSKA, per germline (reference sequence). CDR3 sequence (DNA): TGCAGTGCTAGAGAGATCAGGGGAGGATACGAGCAGTACTTC. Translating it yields CSAREIRGGYEQYF.

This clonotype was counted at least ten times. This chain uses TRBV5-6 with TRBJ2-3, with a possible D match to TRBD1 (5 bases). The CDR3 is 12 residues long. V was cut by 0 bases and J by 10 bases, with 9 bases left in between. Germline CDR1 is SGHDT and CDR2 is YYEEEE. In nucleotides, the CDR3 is TGTGCCAGCAGCTTGGCCAGGGCAGCGCAGTATTTT. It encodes CASSLARAAQYF.

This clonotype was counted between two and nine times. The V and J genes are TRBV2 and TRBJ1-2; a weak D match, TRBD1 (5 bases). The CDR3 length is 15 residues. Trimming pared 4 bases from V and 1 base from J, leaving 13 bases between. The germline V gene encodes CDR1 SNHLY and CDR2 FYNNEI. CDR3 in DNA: TGTGCCAGCAGTGCTCGGGGGGGAGGTAACTATGGCTACACCTTC. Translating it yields CASSARGGGNYGYTF.

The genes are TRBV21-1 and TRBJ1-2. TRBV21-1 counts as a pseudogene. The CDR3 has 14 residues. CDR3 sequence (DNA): TGTGCCAGCAAGGGACGGCTAACTATGAATGGCTACACCTTC. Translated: CASKGRLTMNGYTF.

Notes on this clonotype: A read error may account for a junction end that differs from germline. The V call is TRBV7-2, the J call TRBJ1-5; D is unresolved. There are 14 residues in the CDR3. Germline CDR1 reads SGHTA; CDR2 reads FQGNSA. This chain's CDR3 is CASSLDGSSAVQHF. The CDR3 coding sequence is TGTGCCAGCAGTTTAGACGGGTCATCAGCGGTCCAGCATTTT.

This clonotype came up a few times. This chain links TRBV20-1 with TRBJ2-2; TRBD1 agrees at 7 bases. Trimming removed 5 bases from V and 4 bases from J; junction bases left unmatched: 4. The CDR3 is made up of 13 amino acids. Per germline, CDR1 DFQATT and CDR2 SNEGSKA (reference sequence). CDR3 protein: CSASKGATGELFF. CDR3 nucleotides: TGCAGTGCTTCAAAGGGGGCCACCGGGGAGCTGTTTTTT.

This CDR3 reads CASSLTRDNYGYTF. CDR3 DNA sequence: TGCGCCAGCAGCTTGACCCGGGACAATTATGGCTACACCTTC. V usage is TRBV5-1 and J usage is TRBJ1-2; tentatively, D is TRBD1 (6 bases). Germline CDR1 is SGHRS and CDR2 is YFSETQ. This CDR3 has 14 residues. V shed 1 base and J shed 5 bases, with 12 bases lying between them.